The source of this T cell receptor beta chain is a study of regulatory T cells in long-lasting Graves disease (dated by TCRdb to about 2021). Concerning the study at large: Antithyroid drugs had been taken for less than 3 months by newly diagnosed Graves' disease patients. The study was registered as a clinical trial and conducted in China. Persistent Graves' disease patients were compared with newly diagnosed Graves' disease patients by peripheral blood TCR sequencing and RNA sequencing. A total of around 33 samples underwent TCR sequencing, from some 13 patients with persistent Graves' disease and approximately 20 patients with newly diagnosed Graves' disease.

Library construction relied on multiplex PCR. These reads were obtained on an Illumina HiSeq 4000. To build TCR beta libraries, CDR3 regions were amplified by Arm-PCR using iRepertoire HTBI primers. Gel purification was performed on PCR products prior to sequencing. The paper's data handling went like this. Across samples, fewer than 70 TRBV and 13 to 15 TRBJ segments were identified and used for gene usage analysis of CDR3 amino acid clonotypes. COPE and FqMerger were used to merge the filtered high-quality paired reads into contigs. Contigs were aligned with BLAST to IMGT TRBV, TRBD and TRBJ reference genes, and CDR3 was defined per IMGT. Highly expanded clones were defined as clonotypes with a frequency above 0.1%. Shannon entropy was used to measure repertoire diversity, and the Gini coefficient was used to measure V-J evenness. Public clonotypes were defined as clonotypes shared by more than one individual. TCRdb trimmed public reads at Q25 via fastp, called clones via MiXCR and kept in-frame beta chains. Rows merge per CDR3 protein into single entries with the most common DNA and genes. The V and J calls and clone size are TCRdb's, not the authors'. For this sample there are 500,000 or so distinct CDR3 sequences; roughly 16% appear just once. The ten largest clones take up 20% to 25% of the sample.

The CDR3 has 17 amino acids, counting the end cysteine and phenylalanine. Only CDR3 DNA remains: 51 bases, in frame from the first base. Per the germline V gene, SGHVS is the CDR1 and FNYEAQ is the CDR2. The junction carries 15 bases between V and J, which are trimmed by 6 bases and 0 bases respectively. In this sample, this clonotype turned up a few times. Its antigen target is currently unknown. Base qualities were left out, and no much larger clone turns up one base away. The intended sense of this specimen's time point label: newly diagnosed GD, antithyroid drugs for less than 3 months. For both TCR sequencing and RNA sequencing, RNA was extracted from PBMCs using TRIzol. The diagnosis of Graves' disease was made according to American Thyroid Association guidelines. Recruitment of patients was carried out at an endocrinology department in Xi'an, China. From each patient, about 9.7 milliliters of peripheral blood was collected into an EDTA anticoagulant tube. Ficoll Paque Plus density gradient separation was used to isolate PBMCs, and no further T cell sorting was done. An Agilent 2100 Bioanalyzer and agarose gel were used to assess RNA quality, and a NanoDrop 2000 was used to measure RNA concentration.

The paper as a whole reports these results and caveats: As a limitation, the authors acknowledged that the small sample size may reduce accuracy. Lower TCR Shannon entropy and fewer highly expanded clones were observed in persistent Graves' disease patients than in newly diagnosed patients, which suggested clonal expansion. Peripheral blood alone was examined, since thyroid tissue, which constituted the primary lesion, could not be accessed. Persistent disease showed preferential use of TRBV28, TRBJ1-2 and TRBJ2-5, whereas newly diagnosed disease favored TRBV20-1 and TRBJ2-1. Persistent patients shared more public clonotypes among themselves (2,741) than newly diagnosed patients did (over 900). Sequencing and analysis were restricted to the TCR beta chain.

This sample was also put to use in a study of T cells in Graves' hyperthyroidism and ophthalmopathy. Drawing on the second study: Stable Graves' hyperthyroidism was defined as no progression to ophthalmopathy during 18 months of follow-up. Hyperthyroidism patients were newly diagnosed, had a disease duration of under 2 months, and were aged 18 to 65 years. Exclusion was applied to patients with uncontrolled infections, other autoimmune diseases, pregnancy or lactation. Diagnoses relied on clinical symptoms, serum thyroxine and TRAb, thyroid ultrasound and orbital computed tomography. The TCR CDR3 was subjected to a first round of RT-PCR using the HTBI primer set and the Qiagen OneStep RT-PCR kit. Most expanded thyroid clonotypes (frequency above 0.001) were also found in blood, which suggests that blood repertoires may mirror thyroid immune responses. Ophthalmopathy was separated from stable hyperthyroidism by a 13 V-J signature model, with about 88% sensitivity and 81% to 82% specificity obtained in cross-validation and 80%/75% obtained in testing. During validation, the model predicted progression to ophthalmopathy a median of roughly 7.1 months ahead of onset, with almost 71% sensitivity and 72.22% specificity. A discovery cohort of about a hundred patients, approximately 44 with Graves' ophthalmopathy and more than 55 with stable Graves' hyperthyroidism, was used to find distinguishing TCR V-J signatures. An independent validation cohort of 18 to 20 hyperthyroidism patients and about 16 patients who later progressed to ophthalmopathy tested prospective prediction of ophthalmopathy. For training and testing, the 80 to 100 patients in the discovery cohort were randomly divided in a 7:3 ratio. In addition, the study compared T-cell repertoires in thyroid tissue and in blood from five or six Graves' hyperthyroidism patients. Following sampling, methimazole starting at 30 mg daily was given to hyperthyroidism patients, and high-dose intravenous methylprednisolone was given to ophthalmopathy patients. Libraries were constructed in a second round of multiplex PCR, after which size selection and purification were carried out. Paired-end sequencing of the libraries was performed with 100 bp reads on an Illumina HiSeq2000. SOAPnuke was used to process the raw data, throwing out any read that contained adapters or uncalled bases, had a mean Phred below 15, or lacked an exact constant-primer or identifier match. High-quality paired reads were merged with COPE v1.2.5, and unique nucleotide sequences were defined as clonotypes. MiTCR v1.1 was used to align the clonotypes against IMGT TRBV, TRBD and TRBJ reference segments. The analysis included only V-J combinations with a frequency above 0.0001, which together covered 99.2% of the repertoires. The TCS score was defined as F50 (clonal expansion) divided by E x V (chaos), with BLOSUM62-based TCRdist calculated between CDR3 peptides within each V-J. Welch's t-statistics and random forest reduced roughly 500 V-J features to roughly 13, which were used in a naive Bayes classifier (R e1071). Sample size was not statistically predetermined, and investigators were not blinded to group allocation. According to the paper, TCR Vbeta CDR3 sequencing was carried out on approximately 140 peripheral blood samples, which came from fewer than 50 ophthalmopathy, some 73 hyperthyroidism and around 17 progressor patients.

The receptor chain draws on TRBV7-6 and TRBJ2-6; TRBD1 is a weak D gene call, 6 bases matching. Sequencing used peripheral blood mononuclear cells (PBMCs), obtained at new diagnosis, from a patient treated with antithyroid drugs. The receptor was derived from a woman aged 40 to 65 with Graves disease. Donor details come from another sample of the same person, matched by shared clones. The bases are TGTGCCAGCAGTGTCTCCAACAGGGACTCTGGGGCCAACGTCCTGACTTTC. It translates to CASSVSNRDSGANVLTF.